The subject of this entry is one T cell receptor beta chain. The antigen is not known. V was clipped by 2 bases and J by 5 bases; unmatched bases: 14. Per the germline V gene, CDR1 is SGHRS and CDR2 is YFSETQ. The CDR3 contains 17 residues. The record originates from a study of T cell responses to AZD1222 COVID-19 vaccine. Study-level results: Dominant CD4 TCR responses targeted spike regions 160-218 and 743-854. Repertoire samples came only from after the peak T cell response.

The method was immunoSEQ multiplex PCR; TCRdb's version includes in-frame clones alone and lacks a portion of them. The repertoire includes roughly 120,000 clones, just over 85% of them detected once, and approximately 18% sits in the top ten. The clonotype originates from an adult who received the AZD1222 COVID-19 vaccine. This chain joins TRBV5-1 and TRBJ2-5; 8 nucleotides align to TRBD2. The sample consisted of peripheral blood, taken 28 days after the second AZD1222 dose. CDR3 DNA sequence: TGCGCCAGCAGCTTTACGTTAATAGCGGGATTAGGGGAGACCCAGTACTTC. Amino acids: CASSFTLIAGLGETQYF.